What follows are 21 T cell receptor beta chains derived from one specimen sequenced in a study of CD8 T cells in ankylosing spondylitis. From the 5' RACE reads, TCRdb called clonotypes with MiXCR, one entry per CDR3 protein. The table includes some 39,000 distinct CDR3 sequences, more than 9.5% detected once. Sequencing used synovial fluid, either unsorted or a sorted T cell fraction (not recorded which). Receptors originate from a male donor with ankylosing spondylitis.

This clonotype was recorded a few times. Written as DNA, the CDR3 is TGCGCCAGCAGCTTGGAGGGGGATTGGGAGACCCAGTACTTC. It is translated as CASSLEGDWETQYF. The genes are TRBV5-1 and TRBJ2-5; D may be TRBD1 (6 bases). This CDR3 is built from 14 residues. Deletions cut 0 bases from V and 5 bases from J, with 11 bases between. Germline CDR1 is SGHRS and CDR2 is YFSETQ.

Regarding this clonotype: The junction and the germline gene differ at one end; a read error may be behind it. V usage is TRBV4-1 and J usage is TRBJ2-2, with D maybe TRBD2 (5 bases). From germline, CDR1 is MGHRA and CDR2 YSYEKL. There are 12 residues in the CDR3. This CDR3 is CASSPVTGELFF. In nucleotides, the CDR3 is TGCGCCAGCAGCCCAGTCACCGGGGAGTTGTTTTTT.

V and J are TRBV28 and TRBJ2-2; TRBD2 matches at 9 bases. Germline lookup yields CDR1 MDHEN and CDR2 SYDVKM. The CDR3 is 16 amino acids. Losses at the gene ends were 3 bases for V and 8 bases for J; bases not matched to a gene: 10. Written as DNA, the CDR3 is TGTGCCAGCAGTTTGGGGCTAGCGGGGCTAAGGGGGGAGCTGTTTTTT. Residues: CASSLGLAGLRGELFF.

This clonotype showed up many times. The gene calls are TRBV4-1 and TRBJ2-3; 7 bases match TRBD1. Germline CDR1 reads MGHRA; CDR2 reads YSYEKL. J was trimmed by 2 bases and V by 1 base; bases with no gene match: 3. CDR3 size: 15 residues. As DNA, the CDR3 is TGCGCCAGCAGCCAAGGGGACAGAACCACAGATACGCAGTATTTT. This codes for CASSQGDRTTDTQYF.

This clonotype was seen repeatedly, ten times or more. This rearrangement joins TRBV5-5 to TRBJ2-1; perhaps TRBD2 as D (5 bases). V dropped 2 bases and J dropped 7 bases, with 10 bases sitting between them. This CDR3 contains 13 residues. CDR1 is SGHKS and CDR2 is YYEKEE in the germline V gene (reference sequence). The CDR3 DNA is TGTGCCAGCAGCTTCAGGACTGCTAATGAGCAGTTCTTC. This encodes CASSFRTANEQFF.

This chain connects TRBV12-3 or TRBV12-4 to TRBJ2-7; 12 bases map to TRBD2. The CDR3 totals 15 residues. Unmatched junction bases numbered 2, after V lost 2 bases and J lost 3 bases. The CDR3 loop is CASSLLAGGLYEQYF. In DNA, the CDR3 is TGTGCCAGCAGTTTACTAGCGGGAGGGCTCTACGAGCAGTACTTC.

The V and J genes are TRBV13 and TRBJ2-3, with D perhaps TRBD1 (5 bases). The germline V gene encodes CDR1 PRHDT and CDR2 FYEKMQ (reference sequence). V lost 0 bases to trimming and J lost 1 base, with 8 bases between them. The CDR3 totals 15 residues. The CDR3 protein is CASSLGQGGTDTQYF. CDR3 DNA sequence: TGTGCCAGCAGCTTAGGCCAGGGCGGCACAGATACGCAGTATTTT.

This clonotype has at least ten counts. This chain uses TRBV28 with TRBJ1-6; D ambiguous. There are 13 residues in the CDR3. Trimming stripped 1 base from V and 6 bases from J, with 4 bases between. Germline V gene sequence: CDR1 MDHEN, CDR2 SYDVKM. In DNA, the CDR3 is TGTGCCAGCAGTTTATTTCGTAATTCACCCCTCCACTTT. Amino acid sequence: CASSLFRNSPLHF.

V gene TRBV9 combines with J gene TRBJ1-5, with D possibly matching TRBD1 (6 bases). The CDR3 runs to 15 residues. Germline lookup yields CDR1 SGDLS and CDR2 YYNGEE. V shed 4 bases and J shed 0 bases, with 11 bases lying between them. The CDR3 here is CASSSTGYSNQPQHF. The DNA for the CDR3 is TGTGCCAGCAGCTCTACAGGGTATAGCAATCAGCCCCAGCATTTT.

In its sample, this clonotype was seen many times. The chain recombines TRBV4-2 with TRBJ2-2; TRBD2 aligns across 13 bases. The CDR3 is 19 amino acids. CDR1 is LGHNA and CDR2 is YNFKEQ in the germline V gene. Germline trimming cut 1 base from V and 7 bases from J; bases unmatched to any gene: 12. DNA for the CDR3: TGTGCCAGCAGCCAAGCCCCCCTTCGACTAGCGGGAGGACTCGGGGAGCTGTTTTTT. Translated: CASSQAPLRLAGGLGELFF.

This clonotype turned up a few times. A junction end diverges from the germline sequence, so it may reflect a read error. The CDR3 sequence is CASSPRRGQSSEQYF. CDR3 DNA sequence: TGTGCCAGCAGCCCCCGTCGGGGGCAATCCTCCGAGCAGTACTTC. The chain combines TRBV11-3 with TRBJ2-7; either TRBD1 or TRBD2 may supply D (6 bases each). The CDR3 loop spans 15 amino acids. CDR1 SGHNT and CDR2 YENEEA come from the germline V gene. Looking up the rest from reference TRBV11-3 and TRBJ2-7 gives the full variable domain: EAGVVQSPRYKIIEKKQPVAFWCNPISGHNTLYWYLQNLGQGPELLIRYENEEAVDDSQLPKDRFSAERLKGVDSTLKIQPAELGDSAVYLCASSPRRGQSSEQYFGPGTRLTVT.

The chain links TRBV28 to TRBJ2-3; D not certain. Trimming left V 2 bases short and J 2 bases short, with 14 bases between. CDR1 MDHEN and CDR2 SYDVKM come from the germline V gene. This CDR3 spans 16 amino acids. The CDR3 sequence is CASSLDRVRITDTQYF. CDR3 DNA sequence: TGTGCCAGCAGTTTAGACCGAGTTCGCATCACAGATACGCAGTATTTT.

The rearrangement links TRBV6-5 to TRBJ1-3; D is perhaps TRBD1 (5 bases). Germline values: CDR1 MNHEY, CDR2 SVGAGI. This CDR3 region has 19 residues. V dropped 2 bases and J dropped 2 bases, with 22 bases sitting between them. CDR3 region: CASSYRYGGNPVPGNTIYF. The CDR3 region has the DNA TGTGCCAGCAGTTACCGGTATGGGGGGAACCCGGTCCCTGGAAACACCATATATTTT.

The CDR3 is CASSHGTSGSNYEQYF. Here the CDR3 DNA reads TGCGCCAGCAGCCATGGGACTAGCGGGAGCAACTACGAGCAGTACTTC. The rearrangement uses TRBV4-3 and TRBJ2-7, with 14 bases that match TRBD2. V shed 3 bases, J shed 3 bases, and the junction held 4 bases outside the gene matches. CDR1 and CDR2 (germline): LGHNA, YSLEER. This CDR3 has 16 amino acids.

V usage is TRBV29-1 and J usage is TRBJ2-5; perhaps TRBD2 as D (7 bases). In germline, CDR1 is SQVTM, CDR2 ANQGSEA. CDR3 length equals 16 residues. V lost 2 bases, J lost 4 bases, and 20 bases lay in between. CDR3 sequence (DNA): TGCAGCGTTGAAACCTGGGGGGGGCCTGCTGGAGAGACCCAGTACTTC. Its protein product is CSVETWGGPAGETQYF.

The V call is TRBV20-1, the J call TRBJ2-5, with TRBD1 identical over 12 bases. J lost 5 bases, V lost 3 bases, and 19 bases had no gene match. CDR1 DFQATT and CDR2 SNEGSKA come from the germline V gene (reference sequence). This CDR3 has 19 residues. As DNA, the CDR3 is TGCAGTGCTAGGGACTTCCCGGGACAGGGGGCTTATGGAGGCGAGACCCAGTACTTC. Its translation: CSARDFPGQGAYGGETQYF.

This clonotype was picked up a small number of times. The chain carries TRBV3-1 and TRBJ2-2; 11 bases agree with TRBD2. This CDR3 is built from 17 residues. The V gene end was trimmed by 0 bases and the J gene end by 6 bases; junction bases not matched to a gene: 6. The germline V gene has CDR1 LGHDT and CDR2 YNNKEL (reference sequence). CDR3 coding DNA: TGTGCCAGCAGCCAAGAGATAACTAGCGGGAGAGCCGGGGAGCTGTTTTTT. Protein: CASSQEITSGRAGELFF.

The table lists this clonotype with a few counts. The rearrangement joins TRBV2 to TRBJ2-7; 10 bases map to TRBD2. J lost 3 bases, V lost 2 bases, and 7 bases had no gene match. The CDR3 is 16 amino acids. Germline-derived CDR1 and CDR2 are SNHLY and FYNNEI. CDR3 loop: CASSESAGGGGYEQYF. The CDR3 coding sequence is TGTGCCAGCAGTGAATCAGCGGGAGGGGGCGGCTACGAGCAGTACTTC.

The chain links TRBV4-1 to TRBJ2-2; maybe TRBD1 (5 bases). The germline CDR1 and CDR2 sequences are MGHRA and YSYEKL. The germline V and J ends were trimmed by 4 bases and 1 base, with 10 bases remaining between them. The CDR3 is 15 amino acids. The CDR3 region has the DNA TGCGCCAGCAGCCTGGACACCCTGAACACCGGGGAGCTGTTTTTT. Residues: CASSLDTLNTGELFF.

This chain uses TRBV3-1 with TRBJ1-4; possible D gene TRBD1, 5 bases. The CDR3 consists of 17 residues. Germline V gene sequence: CDR1 LGHDT, CDR2 YNNKEL (reference sequence). V lost 0 bases, J lost 1 base, and 12 bases lay in between. The CDR3 region has the DNA TGTGCCAGCAGCCAAGAAAGGGGAGGCGTAACTAATGAAAAACTGTTTTTT. Protein product: CASSQERGGVTNEKLFF.

The chain is built from TRBV10-3 and TRBJ2-5, with a weak D call TRBD1 (6 bases). This CDR3 region has 14 residues. The ends were cut back, 5 bases at V and 5 bases at J, with 15 bases in the middle. From germline, CDR1 is ENHRY and CDR2 SYGVKD. CDR3 amino acids: CAISRTALGETQYF. CDR3 DNA sequence: TGTGCCATCAGTCGGACAGCCTTAGGGGAGACCCAGTACTTC.